Each of the 18 T cell receptor beta chains below was sequenced from the same sample in a study of blood T cell repertoires in COVID-19. Here immunoSEQ multiplex PCR was the method, and the copy in TCRdb shows in-frame clones only, minus some. The table records 200,000 to 250,000 clones, 70% to 90% of them present only once. The sequenced sample consisted of PBMCs or T cells enriched from blood (not recorded which). These receptors came from a man aged 25 to 40 who had recovered from COVID-19.

The chain combines TRBV5-5 with TRBJ1-5; 7 bases are a match to TRBD1. This CDR3 has 16 amino acids. Germline V gene data show CDR1 as SGHKS and CDR2 as YYEKEE (reference sequence). V shed 3 bases, J shed 0 bases, and the junction held 6 bases outside the gene matches. The CDR3 sequence is CASSWGQLYSNQPQHF. Written as DNA, the CDR3 is TGTGCCAGCAGCTGGGGACAGCTTTATAGCAATCAGCCCCAGCATTTT.

The chain uses TRBV7-2 and TRBJ2-7; 7 nucleotides agree with TRBD1. Germline CDR1 SGHTA, CDR2 FQGNSA. The CDR3 covers 15 residues. With V trimmed by 5 bases and J by 0 bases, 7 bases remained unmatched. CDR3 amino acids: CASSLTGFNSYEQYF. The DNA for the CDR3 is TGTGCCAGCAGCCTGACAGGGTTTAACTCCTACGAGCAGTACTTC.

This clone was seen once. The CDR3 coding sequence is TGTGCCAGCTTCGCTAGCGGGGGCACAGATACGCAGTATTTT. Amino acid sequence: CASFASGGTDTQYF. The chain recombines TRBV3-1 (or the pseudogene TRBV3-2) with TRBJ2-3; 9 nucleotides match TRBD2. CDR3 length: 14 amino acids. CDR1 and CDR2 (germline): LGHDT, YNNKEL (reference sequence). Germline trimming cut 8 bases from V and 1 base from J; bases unmatched to any gene: 4.

This sequence joins TRBV27 and TRBJ1-1, with TRBD1 matching over 7 bases. Germline values: CDR1 MNHEY, CDR2 SMNVEV (reference sequence). CDR3 length: 14 residues. V was pared by 3 bases and J by 4 bases, with 5 bases of the junction left unmatched. The CDR3 spells CASSFQGQITEAFF. As DNA, the CDR3 is TGTGCCAGCAGTTTTCAGGGACAGATCACTGAAGCTTTCTTT.

This chain links TRBV30 with TRBJ1-6, with 8 bases matching TRBD1. V lost 2 bases to trimming and J lost 3 bases; unmatched junction nucleotides: 3. The CDR3 spans 15 residues. The V gene's germline CDR1 is GTSNPN and CDR2 SVGIG (reference sequence). CDR3 protein: CAWSLGQVYNSPLHF. DNA for the CDR3: TGTGCCTGGAGTTTGGGACAGGTCTATAATTCACCCCTCCACTTT. The entire variable domain, with the rest obtained from reference TRBV30 and TRBJ1-6, is as follows: SQTIHQWPATLVQPVGSPLSLECTVEGTSNPNLYWYRQAAGRGLQLLFYSVGIGQISSEVPQNLSASRPQDRQFILSSKKLLLSDSGFYLCAWSLGQVYNSPLHFGNGTRLTVT.

The rearrangement uses TRBV29-1 and TRBJ2-3; D not certain. Trimming cost V 6 bases and J 0 bases, with 13 bases left between them. This CDR3 is 14 amino acids long. Germline CDR1 SQVTM, CDR2 ANQGSEA. The DNA for the CDR3 is TGCAGCGTCGTACTTGAGTCTAGCACAGATACGCAGTATTTT. It encodes CSVVLESSTDTQYF.

The chain has TRBV10-3 and TRBJ2-2; D is possibly TRBD2 (6 bases). V was clipped by 0 bases and J by 3 bases, with 8 bases between them. CDR3 length: 15 residues. The V gene's germline CDR1 is ENHRY and CDR2 SYGVKD. The CDR3 here is CAISESDYHTGELFF. CDR3 nucleotides: TGTGCCATCAGTGAGTCGGACTATCACACCGGGGAGCTGTTTTTT.

The chain has TRBV28 and TRBJ2-7; 7 bases are shared with TRBD1. CDR1 MDHEN and CDR2 SYDVKM come from the germline V gene. Unmatched junction bases numbered 5, after V lost 8 bases and J lost 4 bases. The CDR3 consists of 12 residues. The CDR3 loop is CASSYRGYEQYF. CDR3 coding DNA: TGTGCCAGCTCATACAGGGGTTACGAGCAGTACTTC.

The chain is built from TRBV6-5 and TRBJ1-3; D is unresolved. V was trimmed by 4 bases and J by 0 bases, leaving 7 bases between them. The CDR3 runs to 14 residues. In germline, CDR1 is MNHEY, CDR2 SVGAGI. The CDR3 region is CASSFYDSGNTIYF. The CDR3 region has the DNA TGTGCCAGCAGTTTCTATGACTCTGGAAACACCATATATTTT.

The V call is TRBV30, the J call TRBJ1-2; TRBD1 matches 7 bases. Losses at the gene ends were 1 base for V and 5 bases for J; bases not matched to a gene: 4. Germline CDR1 GTSNPN, CDR2 SVGIG (reference sequence). This CDR3 is built from 13 residues. CDR3 loop: CAWSEGQQYGYTF. The CDR3 DNA is TGTGCCTGGAGTGAGGGACAGCAGTATGGCTACACCTTC.

This chain joins TRBV10-3 and TRBJ2-3; 7 nucleotides line up with TRBD1. CDR1 ENHRY and CDR2 SYGVKD come from the germline V gene. CDR3 length: 15 amino acids. The V segment lost 0 bases and the J segment 1 base; nucleotides outside the gene matches: 1. CDR3 nucleotides: TGTGCCATCAGTGAGTCCCAGGGGGGCACAGATACGCAGTATTTT. This codes for CAISESQGGTDTQYF.

This clone was recorded only once. The chain couples TRBV7-9 to TRBJ2-7; 13 bases line up with TRBD2. Trimming at V came to 5 bases and at J to 7 bases, leaving 8 bases not matched to a gene. Germline lookup yields CDR1 SEHNR and CDR2 FQNEAQ (reference sequence). The CDR3 contains 15 residues. This CDR3 is CASSNRTSGGLEQYF. CDR3 nucleotide sequence: TGTGCCAGCAGCAATAGGACTAGCGGGGGTTTAGAGCAGTACTTC. The full variable domain, with the rest looked up from reference TRBV7-9 and TRBJ2-7, is DTGVSQNPRHKITKRGQNVTFRCDPISEHNRLYWYRQTLGQGPEFLTYFQNEAQLEKSRLLSDRFSAERPKGSFSTLEIQRTEQGDSAMYLCASSNRTSGGLEQYFGPGTRLTVT.

The chain has TRBV5-1 and TRBJ2-7; TRBD2 is a possible D gene (5 bases). Per the germline V gene, CDR1 is SGHRS and CDR2 is YFSETQ. CDR3 length: 16 amino acids. Trimming took off 0 bases at V and 5 bases at J, with 18 bases between the two ends. The CDR3, as DNA: TGCGCCAGCAGCTTGGGCTTAGGCCTAGCTATAGACGAGCAGTACTTC. It yields the protein CASSLGLGLAIDEQYF.

The chain combines TRBV28 with TRBJ1-1; D might be TRBD1 (5 bases). This CDR3 spans 14 amino acids. Germline V gene data show CDR1 as MDHEN and CDR2 as SYDVKM. V lost 5 bases to trimming and J lost 4 bases, with 14 bases between them. CDR3 nucleotides: TGTGCCAGCAGTCCGCAGGGCTTGAGCACTGAAGCTTTCTTT. Translation: CASSPQGLSTEAFF.

This clone turned up a few times. The chain joins TRBV10-3 to TRBJ2-7, with D possibly TRBD1 on 6 matching bases. Germline V gene data show CDR1 as ENHRY and CDR2 as SYGVKD. This CDR3 has 14 residues. The V gene lost 6 bases and the J gene lost 0 bases, with 12 bases spanning the gap. CDR3 in DNA: TGTGCCATCAGATCGACAGGCGACTCCTACGAGCAGTACTTC. Amino acid sequence: CAIRSTGDSYEQYF.

V and J are TRBV7-2 and TRBJ2-1, with 12 bases lining up with TRBD2. From germline, CDR1 is SGHTA and CDR2 FQGNSA. The J segment lost 4 bases and the V segment lost 5 bases, leaving 6 bases of the junction unmatched. The CDR3 runs 16 residues. The CDR3 DNA reads as TGTGCCAGCAGCCCGACTAGCGGGAGAATGTACAATGAGCAGTTCTTC. Amino acid sequence: CASSPTSGRMYNEQFF.

The chain employs TRBV28 and TRBJ2-7; 12 nucleotides match TRBD1. This CDR3 has 15 residues. Trimming removed 6 bases from V and 7 bases from J; junction bases left unmatched: 10. Germline V gene sequence: CDR1 MDHEN, CDR2 SYDVKM. The CDR3 DNA is TGTGCCAGCAGCACAACCGGGACAGGGGGCCGGGAGCAGTACTTC. Protein sequence: CASSTTGTGGREQYF.

Turning to this clone: Other nucleotide sequences from this sample produce the same CDR3. This rearrangement joins TRBV5-8 to TRBJ1-2; TRBD1 matches at 7 bases. Germline V gives CDR1 SGHTS, CDR2 YDEGEE. This CDR3 is built from 13 residues. Unmatched junction bases numbered 4, after V lost 3 bases and J lost 5 bases. DNA of the CDR3: TGTGCCAGCAGCTCCGACAGGGTTTATGGCTACACCTTC. Translating it yields CASSSDRVYGYTF.